The clone carrying this T cell receptor (beta chain) has just one count. Germline-derived CDR1 and CDR2 are KGHSH and LQKENI. The CDR3 covers 13 residues. Trimming cost V 6 bases and J 6 bases, with 14 bases left between them. Among Cohort 3 donors, those recovered had two negative PCRs, clearance, or symptom resolution. This sample is drawn from a study of blood T cell repertoires in COVID-19. Assay: immunoSEQ multiplex PCR; the TCRdb copy retains only in-frame clones and omits some. This table has approximately 250,000 clones, about 80% appearing once. The sequenced material came from PBMCs or T cells enriched from blood (not recorded which). The chain combines TRBV18 with TRBJ1-1, with D perhaps matching TRBD1 (5 bases). The clonotype comes from a man between 40 and 49 years old who had recovered from COVID-19. The CDR3 loop reads CASSLLQGAEAFF. The CDR3 DNA follows: TGTGCCAGCTCCCTCCTGCAGGGTGCTGAAGCTTTCTTT.